This T cell receptor beta chain comes out of a study of Ad26.COV2.S vaccination and SARS-CoV-2 variants. Notes on the study in general: With respect to non-spike TCR breadth, vaccine and placebo recipients were similar. An underestimation of total T cell responses may have resulted from the TCR breadth and depth analyses.

The germline V and J ends were trimmed by 1 base and 2 bases, with 9 bases remaining between them. Germline V gene sequence: CDR1 SGHRS, CDR2 YFSETQ. The CDR3 runs 14 residues. Documented treatment: around 19 received Ad26.COV2.S at low or high dose, single or two shots; roughly 5 received placebo; per-sample allocation not given. The samples were gathered on day 63 after the first injection of vaccine or placebo. This clone occurred once. Its antigen is currently unknown. Using immunoSEQ multiplex PCR, the repertoire was profiled, and TCRdb retains in-frame clones only, with some absent. The table shows about 350,000 clones, with around 84% occurring only once.

Sequencing was performed on peripheral blood, taken in a trial of Ad26.COV2.S vaccine versus placebo. The chain links TRBV5-1 to TRBJ2-5; possibly TRBD1 for D (5 bases). The sequence was collected from a person between 18 and 60 years old who received the Ad26.COV2.S COVID-19 vaccine or a placebo. CDR3 sequence: CASSLSQGQETQYF. The CDR3 nucleotides are TGCGCCAGCAGCTTGTCGCAGGGTCAAGAGACCCAGTACTTC.